A selection of T cell receptor beta chains follows, all from one sample in a study of blood T cell repertoires in COVID-19. Clones were sequenced by immunoSEQ multiplex PCR, and TCRdb holds only the in-frame ones, with some missing. The data show some 140,000 clones, about 85% seen once. The sequenced sample was peripheral blood. These TCRs come from a man in his sixties with COVID-19, enrolled during active disease. The CDR3 runs from the conserved cysteine through the conserved F or W. D genes are given only for firm matches. The size of a clone is reported for some rows only, either as once, few or many, or as a class for expanded clones.

J: TRBJ2-6
D: TRBD1
V: TRBV5-4
size: NA
CDR3: CASSLGGTGKAGANVLTF
DNA: TGTGCCAGCAGCTTGGGCGGGACAGGGAAAGCCGGGGCCAACGTCCTGACTTTC

J: TRBJ2-7
D: NA
V: TRBV3-1/TRBV3-2
size: NA
CDR3: CASSRTEYYEQYF
DNA: TGTGCCAGCAGCCGGACAGAGTACTACGAGCAGTACTTC

J: TRBJ2-7
D: NA
V: TRBV7-2
size: NA
CDR3: CASSSTVYEQYF
DNA: TGTGCCAGCAGCTCGACAGTATACGAGCAGTACTTC

J: TRBJ1-3
D: NA
V: TRBV5-4
size: NA
CDR3: CASSLDSSFSGNTIYF
DNA: TGTGCCAGCAGCCTGGACAGTTCTTTCTCTGGAAACACCATATATTTT

J: TRBJ2-7
D: NA
V: TRBV19
size: few
CDR3: CASRSAGNEQYF
DNA: TGTGCCAGTAGATCCGCGGGCAACGAGCAGTACTTC

J: TRBJ2-1
D: TRBD2
V: TRBV9
size: NA
CDR3: CASGREGPSYNEQFF
DNA: TGTGCCAGCGGGCGGGAGGGCCCCTCCTACAATGAGCAGTTCTTC

J: TRBJ2-6
D: NA
V: TRBV19
size: NA
CDR3: CASSPRLNSGANVLTF
DNA: TGTGCCAGTAGCCCACGACTGAACTCTGGGGCCAACGTCCTGACTTTC

J: TRBJ1-3
D: TRBD1
V: TRBV6-6
size: few
CDR3: CASSRLSGTGVSRNTIYF
DNA: TGTGCCAGCAGTCGACTGTCCGGGACAGGGGTGAGCAGAAACACCATATATTTT

J: TRBJ2-5
D: NA
V: TRBV30
size: few
CDR3: CAWRSRQPQETQYF
DNA: TGTGCCTGGAGGAGCCGACAGCCCCAAGAGACCCAGTACTTC

J: TRBJ1-2
D: NA
V: TRBV3-1/TRBV3-2
size: NA
CDR3: CASSPRDRYANYGYTF
DNA: TGTGCCAGCAGCCCCCGAGACAGATACGCTAACTATGGCTACACCTTC

J: TRBJ2-1
D: TRBD1
V: TRBV24-1
size: NA
CDR3: CATSDPGQGAGNEQFF
DNA: TGTGCCACCAGTGACCCCGGACAGGGGGCGGGGAATGAGCAGTTCTTC

J: TRBJ1-2
D: NA
V: TRBV12-3/TRBV12-4
size: once
CDR3: CASTSDGNYGYTF
DNA: TGTGCCAGCACTTCAGACGGGAACTATGGCTACACCTTC

J: TRBJ1-1
D: TRBD1
V: TRBV27
size: NA
CDR3: CASSFVGWGTGGTEAFF
DNA: TGTGCCAGCAGTTTTGTGGGGTGGGGGACAGGGGGCACTGAAGCTTTCTTT

J: TRBJ1-2
D: NA
V: TRBV10-3
size: NA
CDR3: CGVNDGNYGYTF
DNA: TGTGGGGTGAACGACGGGAACTATGGCTACACCTTC

J: TRBJ1-2
D: TRBD1
V: TRBV9
size: NA
CDR3: CASSDPGQSPYGYTF
DNA: TGTGCCAGCAGCGACCCGGGACAGTCTCCCTATGGCTACACCTTC

J: TRBJ2-1
D: TRBD1
V: TRBV6-5
size: once
CDR3: CATHRQGVSTEQFF
DNA: TGTGCCACCCATCGACAGGGAGTGTCGACAGAGCAGTTCTTC

J: TRBJ2-2
D: TRBD2
V: TRBV12-5
size: NA
CDR3: CASGLNHHRGDTGELFF
DNA: TGTGCTAGTGGTTTGAACCATCATCGGGGGGACACCGGGGAGCTGTTTTTT

J: TRBJ1-5
D: NA
V: TRBV19
size: NA
CDR3: CASSGQLSNQPQHF
DNA: TGTGCCAGTAGCGGACAGCTTAGCAATCAGCCCCAGCATTTT

J: TRBJ2-1
D: TRBD2
V: TRBV7-2
size: NA
CDR3: CASSSLGLAGGPPNEQFF
DNA: TGTGCCAGCAGCTCTCTCGGACTAGCGGGGGGGCCTCCCAATGAGCAGTTCTTC

J: TRBJ2-3
D: TRBD2
V: TRBV11-2
size: NA
CDR3: CASSFRLAGASDTQYF
DNA: TGTGCCAGCAGCTTTAGACTAGCGGGAGCTTCAGATACGCAGTATTTT

J: TRBJ1-5
D: NA
V: TRBV2
size: NA
CDR3: CASSEVGGGQPQHF
DNA: TGTGCCAGCAGTGAAGTCGGCGGCGGCCAGCCCCAGCATTTT

J: TRBJ2-1
D: TRBD2
V: TRBV6-5
size: NA
CDR3: CASILAGGYNEQFF
DNA: TGTGCCAGCATCCTAGCGGGAGGATACAATGAGCAGTTCTTC

J: TRBJ1-3
D: NA
V: TRBV9
size: NA
CDR3: CASSPLRDSSGNTIYF
DNA: TGTGCCAGCTCCCCCCTTCGGGACTCCTCTGGAAACACCATATATTTT

J: TRBJ1-1
D: TRBD1
V: TRBV28
size: NA
CDR3: CARGTEEAFF
DNA: TGTGCCAGGGGGACAGAGGAAGCTTTCTTT

J: TRBJ1-2
D: NA
V: TRBV10-3
size: NA
CDR3: CAISGGEGYTF
DNA: TGTGCCATCTCAGGAGGGGAGGGCTACACCTTC

J: TRBJ2-5
D: TRBD2
V: TRBV29-1
size: NA
CDR3: CSAGLAGSTGTQYF
DNA: TGCAGCGCCGGACTAGCGGGATCTACAGGGACCCAGTACTTC

J: TRBJ1-4
D: NA
V: TRBV14
size: NA
CDR3: CASSQAPNRVFF
DNA: TGTGCCAGCAGCCAAGCACCTAACCGTGTGTTTTTT

J: TRBJ2-1
D: NA
V: TRBV5-6
size: NA
CDR3: CASSFGSSYNEQFF
DNA: TGTGCCAGCAGCTTCGGGAGCTCCTACAATGAGCAGTTCTTC

J: TRBJ1-3
D: TRBD1
V: TRBV27
size: NA
CDR3: CASSLHPTGSSGNTIYF
DNA: TGTGCCAGCAGTTTACACCCGACAGGGTCCTCTGGAAACACCATATATTTT

J: TRBJ1-5
D: NA
V: TRBV18
size: NA
CDR3: CASSPRDFRWGNQPQHF
DNA: TGTGCCAGCTCACCCCGGGATTTCAGGTGGGGCAATCAGCCCCAGCATTTT

J: TRBJ1-2
D: TRBD1
V: TRBV6-5
size: NA
CDR3: CASRADRGMGYTF
DNA: TGTGCCAGCAGAGCGGACAGGGGTATGGGCTACACCTTC

J: TRBJ1-6
D: NA
V: TRBV7-3
size: NA
CDR3: CASSLGQNNSPLHF
DNA: TGTGCCAGCAGCTTAGGACAGAATAATTCACCCCTCCACTTT

J: TRBJ2-7
D: TRBD1
V: TRBV18
size: NA
CDR3: CASSPKTGIFEQYF
DNA: TGTGCCAGCTCACCGAAGACAGGGATTTTCGAGCAGTACTTC

J: TRBJ2-5
D: TRBD2
V: TRBV5-1
size: once
CDR3: CASSFPGGDQETQYF
DNA: TGCGCCAGCAGCTTCCCCGGGGGGGACCAAGAGACCCAGTACTTC

J: TRBJ2-7
D: TRBD1
V: TRBV6-5
size: NA
CDR3: CASRRSAGTDYEQYF
DNA: TGTGCCAGCAGGAGATCCGCCGGGACAGACTACGAGCAGTACTTC

J: TRBJ1-5
D: NA
V: TRBV2
size: few
CDR3: CASSATGDSNQPQHF
DNA: TGTGCCAGCAGCGCGACCGGGGATAGCAATCAGCCCCAGCATTTT

J: TRBJ1-5
D: NA
V: TRBV18
size: once
CDR3: CASSLTGNQPQHF
DNA: TGTGCCAGCTCACTGACCGGGAATCAGCCCCAGCATTTT

J: TRBJ1-1
D: TRBD1
V: TRBV25-1
size: NA
CDR3: CASSESLTGGRTEAFF
DNA: TGTGCCAGCAGTGAATCGCTAACAGGGGGAAGGACTGAAGCTTTCTTT

J: TRBJ1-6
D: NA
V: TRBV5-4
size: NA
CDR3: CASSLGVYYNSPLHF
DNA: TGTGCCAGCAGCTTGGGAGTCTATTATAATTCACCCCTCCACTTT

J: TRBJ2-7
D: TRBD1
V: TRBV4-2
size: NA
CDR3: CASSPRDRGINEQYF
DNA: TGTGCCAGCAGCCCGAGGGACAGGGGTATCAACGAGCAGTACTTC